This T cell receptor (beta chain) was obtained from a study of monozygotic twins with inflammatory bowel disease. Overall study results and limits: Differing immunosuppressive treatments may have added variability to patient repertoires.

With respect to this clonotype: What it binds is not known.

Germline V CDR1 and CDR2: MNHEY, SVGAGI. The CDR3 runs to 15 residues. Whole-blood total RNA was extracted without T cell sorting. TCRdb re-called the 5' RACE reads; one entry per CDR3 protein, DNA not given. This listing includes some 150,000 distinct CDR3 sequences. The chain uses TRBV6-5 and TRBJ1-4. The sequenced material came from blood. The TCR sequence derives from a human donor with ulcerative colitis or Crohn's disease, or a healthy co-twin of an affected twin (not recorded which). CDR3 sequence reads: CASTYSLATNEKLFF.